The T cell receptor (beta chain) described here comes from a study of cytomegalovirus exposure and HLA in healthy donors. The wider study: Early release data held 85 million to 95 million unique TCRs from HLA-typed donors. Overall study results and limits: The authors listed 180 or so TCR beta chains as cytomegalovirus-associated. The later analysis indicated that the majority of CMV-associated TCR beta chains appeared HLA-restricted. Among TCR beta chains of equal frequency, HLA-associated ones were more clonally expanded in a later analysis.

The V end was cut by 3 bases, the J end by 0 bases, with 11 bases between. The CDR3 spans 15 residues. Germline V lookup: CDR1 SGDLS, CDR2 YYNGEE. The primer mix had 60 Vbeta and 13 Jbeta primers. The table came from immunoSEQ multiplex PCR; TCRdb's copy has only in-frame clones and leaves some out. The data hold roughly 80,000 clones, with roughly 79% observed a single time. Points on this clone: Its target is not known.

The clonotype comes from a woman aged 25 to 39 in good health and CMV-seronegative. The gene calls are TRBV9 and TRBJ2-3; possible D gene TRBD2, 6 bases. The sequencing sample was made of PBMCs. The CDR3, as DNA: TGTGCCAGCAGCGCCCACAGCGGGAGCACAGATACGCAGTATTTT. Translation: CASSAHSGSTDTQYF. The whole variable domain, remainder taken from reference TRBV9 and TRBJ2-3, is DSGVTQTPKHLITATGQRVTLRCSPRSGDLSVYWYQQSLDQGLQFLIQYYNGEERAKGNILERFSAQQFPDLHSELNLSSLELGDSALYFCASSAHSGSTDTQYFGPGTRLTVL.